The text below deals with one T cell receptor beta chain. What it binds is unknown. The sample belongs to a study of T cell responses to AZD1222 COVID-19 vaccine. Study-level points and caveats: It was only a handful of AZD1222 recipients who were seropositive at baseline.

Here immunoSEQ multiplex PCR was the method, and the copy in TCRdb shows in-frame clones only, minus some. Of around 94,000 clones listed, about 89% are singletons. The CDR3 consists of 15 residues. Germline V gene lookup returns CDR1 LGHDT and CDR2 YNNKEL (reference sequence). The J segment lost 4 bases and the V segment lost 5 bases, leaving 10 bases of the junction unmatched. The V gene is TRBV3-1 (or the pseudogene TRBV3-2), the J gene TRBJ1-2; 7 nucleotides agree with TRBD1. The clonotype comes from an adult in good health. Sample: peripheral blood, taken on day 0 of AZD1222 vaccination. The CDR3 nucleotides are TGTGCCAGCAGCTATATCGACAGGGACTTCTATGGCTACACCTTC. It codes for CASSYIDRDFYGYTF.